Given below is one T cell receptor beta chain in context. The clone's antigen remains unknown. Per-nucleotide qualities are absent, and no much larger clonotype sits a single base away. This entry comes from a study of blood T cells in healthy people across ages (dated by TCRdb to between 2014 and 2016). Context from the whole study: In model experiments, roughly one uniquely barcoded TCR beta cDNA molecule per two T cells was captured by template switching. The study analyzed two additional independent replicas of 1 million unique cDNA reads from the same blood draw for two donors, one aged 18 to 29 and one aged 80 or older. Age-related changes in TCR beta repertoire diversity were measured in the study by deep sequencing normalized with unique cDNA molecular identifiers. To avoid experimental bias, donors of different ages were spread randomly across the sequencing lanes. The donors were split into four age groups: young (average around 17 years), middle-aged (about 40), aged (about 62) and long-lived (roughly 77). Overall study results and their limits: Observed TCR beta diversity per million T cells fell roughly linearly with age, and a significant reduction was already apparent by age about 36. Estimates of total diversity based on one million sequenced T cells were considered lower bounds and underestimates. Compared with the aged group, more naive CD4+ T cells, fewer expanded clones and increased TCR diversity were shown by the long-lived group, suggesting age selection. The percentage of naive T cells measured by flow cytometry correlated strongly with observed TCR beta diversity. The CMV infection status of donors was not known, potentially confounding age-related changes in expanded clonotypes. Bulk unsorted PBMC profiling prevented conclusive comparison of naive and antigen-experienced compartments.

The donors were roughly 40 Caucasian individuals from Russia, aged about 6 to 100 years, who were systemically healthy. Each donor gave 8 to 10 milliliters of peripheral blood, collected into EDTA-treated Vacutainer tubes. Ficoll-Paque density-gradient centrifugation was used to isolate PBMCs, with at least 6 million per sample. Total RNA was extracted from PBMCs with Trizol reagent, with at least 5.5 micrograms obtained per sample. Naive CD45RAhigh/CD27high T cell percentages were measured by flow cytometry on a PBMC aliquot from every donor. The junction carries 13 bases between V and J, which are trimmed by 0 bases and 4 bases respectively. From a lookup of the germline V gene, CDR1 and CDR2 are SGHRS and YFSETQ. Measured from the cysteine to the phenylalanine, the CDR3 is 15 residues long. The entry retains the CDR3 DNA only, 45 bases that are in frame from base 1. The library was obtained by 5' RACE. This sample was sequenced with an Illumina HiSeq 2500. A second PCR of about 6 to 11 cycles was performed with a sample-barcoded 5' primer and a J-beta primer mix. A unique molecular identifier was introduced onto each TCR beta cDNA molecule by a template-switch 5' adaptor carrying 12 random nucleotides. Each sample yielded at least 2.5 million CDR3-containing paired-end reads. First-strand cDNA was synthesized from all RNA with the Mint cDNA synthesis kit, primed by a TRBC-specific oligonucleotide. Following uracil-DNA glycosylase treatment, a first 18-cycle PCR with universal primers M1SS and BC2_uni_R was performed on all cDNA. Per the original workflow: For normalization, 1 million high-quality reads were randomly selected from each sample, with every read carrying a distinct molecular identifier. Instead of being binned into consensus sequences, reads with shared molecular identifiers were discarded. MiTCR, run with a Q25 quality threshold and the strictest error-elimination algorithm, handled CDR3 identification, clonotype clustering and error correction. A nonparametric unseen species model with Euler transformation was used to estimate a lower bound on total TCR beta diversity. TCRdb reprocessing: public reads trimmed at Q25 with fastp, clones called with MiXCR, in-frame beta chains kept. Rows matching on CDR3 protein sequence are summarized as one entry with the most common DNA and genes. These V and J calls originate from TCRdb's pipeline instead of the authors' own analysis. This sample comprises roughly 640,000 distinct CDR3 sequences, approximately 30% of them detected only once. Less than 20% of the sample is held by the ten biggest clonotypes.

The TCR sequence derives from a woman of 80 years or more in good health. Here the chain combines TRBV5-1 and TRBJ1-2, with the D segment identity uncertain. The material sequenced was blood. The CDR3 protein: CASSLVPGQFYGYTF. DNA sequence: TGCGCCAGCAGCTTGGTTCCAGGTCAATTCTATGGCTACACCTTC.